A single sample is the source of the 12 T cell receptor beta chains below, sequenced in a study of T cells in narcolepsy. Using immunoSEQ multiplex PCR, the repertoire was profiled, and TCRdb retains in-frame clones only, with some absent. The data contain 27,000 or so clones, about 84% of them singletons. The specimen sequenced was CD45RA- memory CD4+ T cells from PBMCs. These receptors all come from a human donor with narcolepsy.

This clone was picked up a small number of times. The chain employs TRBV6-6 and TRBJ1-3; no reliable D call. CDR3 length equals 16 residues. Per the germline V gene, CDR1 is MNHNY and CDR2 is SVGAGI (reference sequence). With 4 bases removed from V and 4 bases from J, the gap between germline ends came to 17 bases. The CDR3 coding sequence is TGTGCCAGCAGTTTTAGTGATTTCAGCGACGGAAACACCATATATTTT. This gives the protein CASSFSDFSDGNTIYF.

This clone has more than one count but fewer than ten. This CDR3 reads CASSISSNNEKLFF. In nucleotides, the CDR3 is TGTGCCAGTAGTATTTCCAGCAACAATGAAAAACTGTTTTTT. The chain recombines TRBV19 with TRBJ1-4; no definite D call. With 3 bases removed from V and 5 bases from J, the gap between germline ends came to 10 bases. Germline loops: CDR1 LNHDA, CDR2 SQIVND (reference sequence). The CDR3 totals 14 residues.

V and J are TRBV5-1 and TRBJ1-6, with D perhaps TRBD1 (6 bases). Germline V CDR1 and CDR2: SGHRS, YFSETQ. The length of the CDR3 is 17 residues. Trimming left V 3 bases short and J 0 bases short, with 13 bases between. The CDR3: CASSSGQPGSYNSPLHF. CDR3 nucleotides: TGCGCCAGCAGCTCCGGACAGCCGGGCTCCTATAATTCACCCCTCCACTTT.

The V and J genes are TRBV5-8 and TRBJ1-2; TRBD1 is a possible D gene (6 bases). The CDR3 sequence is 16 residues long. The germline gives CDR1 SGHTS, CDR2 YDEGEE. The ends were cut back, 2 bases at V and 8 bases at J, with 22 bases in the middle. The CDR3 DNA reads as TGTGCCAGCAGCTTAGTTGCAGGGGACCAGAGCCTCGGCTACACCTTC. Translating gives CASSLVAGDQSLGYTF.

The J gene is TRBJ2-3, the V gene TRBV5-4, with TRBD2 matching 8 bases. Germline CDR1 and CDR2: SGHNT and YYREEE (reference sequence). V lost 4 bases to trimming and J lost 1 base; unmatched junction nucleotides: 2. The CDR3 spans 14 residues. CDR3 amino acids: CASSARGGTDTQYF. The CDR3 DNA reads TGTGCCAGCAGCGCGCGGGGGGGCACAGATACGCAGTATTTT.

The genes are TRBV6-6 and TRBJ2-1; 8 nucleotides align to TRBD2. The J segment lost 2 bases and the V segment lost 2 bases, leaving 2 bases of the junction unmatched. Germline CDR1 reads MNHNY; CDR2 reads SVGAGI (reference sequence). The CDR3 covers 15 residues. The CDR3 DNA follows: TGTGCCAGCAGTTACCGGGGGGGCCCCTACAATGAGCAGTTCTTC. Its protein is CASSYRGGPYNEQFF.

V gene TRBV7-9 combines with J gene TRBJ1-3; TRBD1 is a possible D gene (6 bases). V was clipped by 3 bases and J by 4 bases, with 16 bases between them. This CDR3 comprises 16 residues. The germline CDR1 and CDR2 sequences are SEHNR and FQNEAQ (reference sequence). The CDR3 bases are TGTGCCAGCAGCTTTAAGGACAGTCTAATGGGAAACACCATATATTTT. Its protein is CASSFKDSLMGNTIYF.

This clone came up a few times. The rearrangement joins TRBV5-1 to TRBJ2-3, with 9 nucleotides matching TRBD2. V lost 4 bases, J lost 2 bases, and 8 bases stayed unmatched. This CDR3 region has 16 residues. Germline lookup yields CDR1 SGHRS and CDR2 YFSETQ. In DNA form, the CDR3 reads TGCGCCAGCAGCCCCAACGGCGGGGGGGCCACAGATACGCAGTATTTT. This sequence encodes CASSPNGGGATDTQYF.

The chain combines TRBV29-1 with TRBJ1-1; 9 positions agree with TRBD1. J gave up 5 bases and V 5 bases, and 6 bases lay outside the gene matches. The CDR3 covers 13 residues. Germline CDR1 reads SQVTM; CDR2 reads ANQGSEA. CDR3 protein: CSVYGTGITEAFF. CDR3 DNA sequence: TGCAGCGTTTATGGGACAGGGATAACTGAAGCTTTCTTT.

The gene calls are TRBV5-7 and TRBJ2-3; D is tentatively TRBD1 or TRBD2 (6 bases each). Being an ORF, TRBV5-7 has a function that is uncertain. The length of the CDR3 is 15 residues. Deletions cut 0 bases from V and 0 bases from J, with 8 bases between. Here the CDR3 reads CASSLGGASTDTQYF. The CDR3 DNA follows: TGTGCCAGCAGCTTGGGGGGGGCGAGCACAGATACGCAGTATTTT.

This chain links TRBV5-4 with TRBJ2-7; no clear D. Germline CDR1 and CDR2: SGHNT and YYREEE (reference sequence). The length of the CDR3 is 12 residues. Trimming removed 4 bases at V and 0 bases at J, with 5 bases between. Written as DNA, the CDR3 is TGTGCCAGCAGCACCCTCTCCTACGAGCAGTACTTC. Amino acids: CASSTLSYEQYF.

V is TRBV9 and J is TRBJ2-5; TRBD2 aligns across 12 bases. Germline V gene sequence: CDR1 SGDLS, CDR2 YYNGEE. This CDR3 region has 15 residues. V lost 0 bases to trimming and J lost 6 bases; unmatched junction nucleotides: 3. In DNA form, the CDR3 reads TGTGCCAGCAGCGTAGGACTAGCGGGGGACCAGACCCAGTACTTC. It codes for CASSVGLAGDQTQYF.